This T cell receptor (beta chain) was documented in a study of beta chain features in type 1 diabetes. This clone was picked up a small number of times. This CDR3 is also generated by other DNA sequences in the sample. Since all of the isolated RNA was reverse transcribed, expressed TCRB transcripts were what got sequenced. TCRdb's copy holds only in-frame clones and misses some; the assay was immunoSEQ multiplex PCR. The repertoire includes approximately 200,000 clones, over 8.5% of them detected once, and approximately 0.035% sits in the top ten. This sequence originates from a woman between 18 and 30 years old in good health. The source material was naive CD4+ T cells from blood.

The chain's CDR3 is CASRRNEQFF. The DNA for the CDR3 is TGTGCCAGCCGTAGAAATGAGCAGTTCTTC. V gene TRBV2 combines with J gene TRBJ2-1; unclear D gene. The V and J ends lost 8 bases and 7 bases respectively, with 6 bases between them. Per germline, CDR1 SNHLY and CDR2 FYNNEI. The CDR3 is 10 residues long. Looking up the rest from reference TRBV2 and TRBJ2-1 gives the full variable domain: EPEVTQTPSHQVTQMGQEVILRCVPISNHLYFYWYRQILGQKVEFLVSFYNNEISEKSEIFDDQFSVERPDGSNFTLKIRSTKLEDSAMYFCASRRNEQFFGPGTRLTVL.